This T cell receptor (beta chain) originates from a study of cytomegalovirus exposure and HLA in healthy donors. Study-level results: CMV serostatus was the sole immune exposure data available. Reports state that TCR beta sequences accurately predicted most subjects' HLA-A and HLA-B alleles. Rare TCR sequences predominated, though certain public TCRs were found in many donors.

This clone was recorded only once. Its antigen is not known. This CDR3 region has 19 residues. PCR amplification relied on 60 Vbeta primers (plus 13 Jbeta primers). Sequencing used immunoSEQ multiplex PCR; TCRdb keeps in-frame clones, though not all of them. The top ten clones hold 1.3% to 1.5% of a sample with approximately 150,000 clones, less than 85% of them seen once. This receptor was taken from a man aged 60-69 years in good health and CMV-seronegative. The chain links TRBV21-1 to TRBJ2-4; the table calls TRBD2, which could not be checked here. TRBV21-1 is reported as a pseudogene. Sequencing used PBMCs. As DNA, the CDR3 is TGTGCCAGCAGCAGCTTAGCGGGGCGTCCGACTGCCACAAAAAACATTCAGTACTTC. It is translated as CASSSLAGRPTATKNIQYF.